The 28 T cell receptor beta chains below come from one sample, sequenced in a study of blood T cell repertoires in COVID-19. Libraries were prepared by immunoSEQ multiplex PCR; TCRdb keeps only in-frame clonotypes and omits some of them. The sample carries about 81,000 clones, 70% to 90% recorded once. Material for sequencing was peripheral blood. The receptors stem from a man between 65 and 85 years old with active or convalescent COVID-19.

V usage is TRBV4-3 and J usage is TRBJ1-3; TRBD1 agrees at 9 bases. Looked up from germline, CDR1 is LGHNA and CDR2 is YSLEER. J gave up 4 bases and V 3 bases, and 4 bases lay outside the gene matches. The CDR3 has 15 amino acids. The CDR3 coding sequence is TGCGCCAGCAGCCAGGGGACAGGGAACGGAAACACCATATATTTT. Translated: CASSQGTGNGNTIYF.

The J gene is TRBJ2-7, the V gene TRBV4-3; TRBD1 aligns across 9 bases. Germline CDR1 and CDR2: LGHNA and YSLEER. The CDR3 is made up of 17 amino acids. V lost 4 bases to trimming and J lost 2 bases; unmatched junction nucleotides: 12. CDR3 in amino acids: CASSRLSTGTGPYEQYF. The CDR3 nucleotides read TGCGCCAGCAGCCGCCTTAGTACCGGGACAGGGCCCTACGAGCAGTACTTC.

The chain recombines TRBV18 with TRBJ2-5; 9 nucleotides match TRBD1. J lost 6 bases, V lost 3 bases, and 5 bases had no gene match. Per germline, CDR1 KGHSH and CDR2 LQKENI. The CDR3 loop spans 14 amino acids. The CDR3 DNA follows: TGTGCCAGCTCACCTACAGGGGGCACGAAGACCCAGTACTTC. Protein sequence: CASSPTGGTKTQYF.

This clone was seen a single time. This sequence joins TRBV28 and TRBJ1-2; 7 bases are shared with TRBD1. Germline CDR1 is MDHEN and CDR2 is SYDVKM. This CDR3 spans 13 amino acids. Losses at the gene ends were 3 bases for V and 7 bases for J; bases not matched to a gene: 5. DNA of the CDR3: TGTGCCAGCAGTTTTGTGACAGGGCCTGGCTACACCTTC. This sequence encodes CASSFVTGPGYTF.

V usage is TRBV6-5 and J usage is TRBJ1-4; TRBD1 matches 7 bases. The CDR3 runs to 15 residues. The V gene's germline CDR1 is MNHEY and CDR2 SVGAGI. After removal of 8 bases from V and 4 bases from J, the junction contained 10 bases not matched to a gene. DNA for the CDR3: TGTGCCAGCGGGAAGGGGGCGGTGGGTAATGAAAAACTGTTTTTT. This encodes CASGKGAVGNEKLFF.

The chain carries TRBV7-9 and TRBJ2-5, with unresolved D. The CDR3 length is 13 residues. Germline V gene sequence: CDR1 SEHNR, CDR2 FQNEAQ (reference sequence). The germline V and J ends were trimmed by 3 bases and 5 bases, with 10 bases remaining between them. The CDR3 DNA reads TGTGCCAGCAGCTTGGCTCGCCCTGAGACCCAGTACTTC. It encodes CASSLARPETQYF.

The CDR3 reads CSVLTGPSHGGYTF. The CDR3 DNA reads TGCAGCGTTCTAACAGGGCCCTCCCATGGGGGCTACACCTTC. The chain employs TRBV29-1 and TRBJ1-2; D perhaps matches TRBD1 (6 bases). Germline CDR1 and CDR2: SQVTM and ANQGSEA. The length of the CDR3 is 14 residues. V lost 5 bases, J lost 8 bases, and 21 bases lay in between.

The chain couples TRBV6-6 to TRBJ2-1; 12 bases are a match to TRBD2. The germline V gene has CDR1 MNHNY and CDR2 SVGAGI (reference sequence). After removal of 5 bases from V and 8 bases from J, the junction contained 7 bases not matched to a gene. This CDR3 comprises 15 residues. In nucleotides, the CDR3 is TGTGCCAGCAGTAAAGGGGCTAGCGGGGGGGATGAGCAGTTCTTC. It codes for CASSKGASGGDEQFF.

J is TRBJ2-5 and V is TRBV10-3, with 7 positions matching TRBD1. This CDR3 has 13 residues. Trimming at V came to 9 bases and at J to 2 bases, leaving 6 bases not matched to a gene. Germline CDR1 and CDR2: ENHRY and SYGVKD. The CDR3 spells CAITTGEQETQYF. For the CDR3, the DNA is TGTGCCATAACCACAGGGGAGCAAGAGACCCAGTACTTC.

The CDR3 spells CASRPGTEDTGELFF. Written as DNA, the CDR3 is TGTGCCAGCAGACCAGGGACAGAAGACACCGGGGAGCTGTTTTTT. The gene calls are TRBV6-5 and TRBJ2-2; TRBD1 matches 7 bases. The CDR3 consists of 15 residues. Germline V gene sequence: CDR1 MNHEY, CDR2 SVGAGI. The trim removed 6 bases at V and 3 bases at J, leaving 7 bases unmatched.

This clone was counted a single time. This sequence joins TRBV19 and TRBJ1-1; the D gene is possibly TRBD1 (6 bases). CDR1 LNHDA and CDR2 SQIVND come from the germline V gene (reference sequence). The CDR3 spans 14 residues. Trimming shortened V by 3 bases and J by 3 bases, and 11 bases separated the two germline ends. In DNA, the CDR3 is TGTGCCAGTAGTATTCGGGGGGCAGACACTGAAGCTTTCTTT. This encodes CASSIRGADTEAFF.

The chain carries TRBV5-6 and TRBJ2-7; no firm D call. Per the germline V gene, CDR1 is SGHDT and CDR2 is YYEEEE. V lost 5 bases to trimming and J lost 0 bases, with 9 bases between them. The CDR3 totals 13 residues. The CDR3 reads CASSVDISYEQYF. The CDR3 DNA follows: TGTGCCAGCAGTGTAGATATCTCCTACGAGCAGTACTTC.

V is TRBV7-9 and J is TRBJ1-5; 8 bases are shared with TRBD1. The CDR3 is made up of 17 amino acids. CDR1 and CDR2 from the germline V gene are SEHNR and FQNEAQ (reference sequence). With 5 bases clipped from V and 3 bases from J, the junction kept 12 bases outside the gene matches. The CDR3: CASSRSGQALNNQPQHF. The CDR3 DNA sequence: TGTGCCAGCAGCAGATCGGGACAGGCGCTAAACAATCAGCCCCAGCATTTT.

The CDR3 protein is CASSRTGFHGYTF. As DNA, the CDR3 is TGTGCCAGCAGCCGGACAGGGTTCCATGGCTACACCTTC. The chain uses TRBV5-8 and TRBJ1-2, with TRBD1 matching over 8 bases. The J segment lost 6 bases and the V segment lost 4 bases, leaving 5 bases of the junction unmatched. CDR3 length: 13 amino acids. Germline V gives CDR1 SGHTS, CDR2 YDEGEE.

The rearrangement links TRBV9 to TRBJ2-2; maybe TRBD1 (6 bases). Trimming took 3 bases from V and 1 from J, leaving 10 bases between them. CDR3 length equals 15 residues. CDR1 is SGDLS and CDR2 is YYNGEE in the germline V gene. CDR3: CASSGDIKNTGELFF. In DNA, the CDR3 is TGTGCCAGCAGCGGGGACATAAAGAACACCGGGGAGCTGTTTTTT.

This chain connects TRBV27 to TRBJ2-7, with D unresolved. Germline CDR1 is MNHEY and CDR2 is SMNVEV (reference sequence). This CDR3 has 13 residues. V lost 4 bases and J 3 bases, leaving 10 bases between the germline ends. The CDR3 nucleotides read TGTGCCAGCAGTTCTAGGCAGCACTACGAGCAGTACTTC. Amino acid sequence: CASSSRQHYEQYF.

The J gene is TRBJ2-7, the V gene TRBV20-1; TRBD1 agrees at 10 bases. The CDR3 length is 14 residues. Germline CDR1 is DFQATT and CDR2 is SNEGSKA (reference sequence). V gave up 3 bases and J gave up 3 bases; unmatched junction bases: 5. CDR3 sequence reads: CSASRTGGVYEQYF. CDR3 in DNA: TGCAGTGCTAGTCGGACAGGGGGAGTCTACGAGCAGTACTTC.

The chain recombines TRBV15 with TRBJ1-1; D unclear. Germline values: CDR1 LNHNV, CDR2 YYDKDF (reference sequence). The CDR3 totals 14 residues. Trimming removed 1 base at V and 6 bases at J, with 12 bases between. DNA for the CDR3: TGTGCCACCAGCAGAGGTGGGGAGGGAGCTGAAGCTTTCTTT. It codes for CATSRGGEGAEAFF.

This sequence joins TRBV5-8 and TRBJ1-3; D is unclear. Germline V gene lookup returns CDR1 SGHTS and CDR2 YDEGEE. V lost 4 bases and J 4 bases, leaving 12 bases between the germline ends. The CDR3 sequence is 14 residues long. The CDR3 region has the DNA TGTGCCAGCAGCCCACAGATACGGGGAAACACCATATATTTT. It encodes CASSPQIRGNTIYF.

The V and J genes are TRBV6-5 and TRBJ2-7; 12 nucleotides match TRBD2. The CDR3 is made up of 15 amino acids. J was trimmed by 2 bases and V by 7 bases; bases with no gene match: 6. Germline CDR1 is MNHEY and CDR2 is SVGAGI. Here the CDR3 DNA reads TGTGCCAGCACCGGACTAGCGGGGAGCGCCTACGAGCAGTACTTC. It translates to CASTGLAGSAYEQYF.

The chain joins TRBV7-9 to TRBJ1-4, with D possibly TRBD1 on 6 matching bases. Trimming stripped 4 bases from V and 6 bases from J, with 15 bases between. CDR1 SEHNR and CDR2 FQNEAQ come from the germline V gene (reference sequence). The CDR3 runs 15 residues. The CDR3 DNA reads TGTGCCAGCAGCTCGTGGGACAATAGGGATGAAAAACTGTTTTTT. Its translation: CASSSWDNRDEKLFF.

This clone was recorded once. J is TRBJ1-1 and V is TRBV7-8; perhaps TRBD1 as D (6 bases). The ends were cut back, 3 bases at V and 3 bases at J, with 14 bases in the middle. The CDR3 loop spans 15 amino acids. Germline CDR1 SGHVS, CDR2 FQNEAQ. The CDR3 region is CASSFLRGADTEAFF. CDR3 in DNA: TGTGCCAGCAGCTTCCTTCGGGGGGCCGACACTGAAGCTTTCTTT.

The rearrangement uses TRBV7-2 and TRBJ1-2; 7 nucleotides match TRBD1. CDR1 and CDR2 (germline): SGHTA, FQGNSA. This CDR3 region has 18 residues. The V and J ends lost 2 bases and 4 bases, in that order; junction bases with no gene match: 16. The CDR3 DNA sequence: TGTGCCAGCAGCTTAATACTCGAAATGGGACAGTCAGGCTATGGCTACACCTTC. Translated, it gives CASSLILEMGQSGYGYTF.

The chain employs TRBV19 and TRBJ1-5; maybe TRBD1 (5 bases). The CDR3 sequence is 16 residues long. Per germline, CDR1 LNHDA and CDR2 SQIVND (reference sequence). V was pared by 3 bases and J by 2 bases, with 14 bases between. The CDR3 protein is CASSIMRQNRNQPQHF. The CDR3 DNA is TGTGCCAGTAGTATCATGAGACAGAATCGCAATCAGCCCCAGCATTTT.

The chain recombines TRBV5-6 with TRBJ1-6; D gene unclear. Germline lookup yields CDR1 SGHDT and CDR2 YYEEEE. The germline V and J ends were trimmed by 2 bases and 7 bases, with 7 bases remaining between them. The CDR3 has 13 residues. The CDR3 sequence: CASSFFSNSPLHF. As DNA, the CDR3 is TGTGCCAGCAGCTTTTTTAGCAATTCACCCCTCCACTTT.

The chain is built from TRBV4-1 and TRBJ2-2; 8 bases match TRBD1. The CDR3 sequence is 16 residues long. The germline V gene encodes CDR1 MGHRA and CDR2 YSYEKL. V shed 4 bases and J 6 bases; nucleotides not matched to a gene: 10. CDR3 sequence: CASSRGQGVVAGELFF. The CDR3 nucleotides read TGCGCCAGCAGCCGCGGACAGGGAGTTGTGGCCGGGGAGCTGTTTTTT.

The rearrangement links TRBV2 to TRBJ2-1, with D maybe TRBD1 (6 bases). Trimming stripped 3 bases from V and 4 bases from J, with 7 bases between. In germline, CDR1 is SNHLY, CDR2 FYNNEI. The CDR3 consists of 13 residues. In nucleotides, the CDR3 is TGTGCCAGCAGTGAGGACAGATACAATGAGCAGTTCTTC. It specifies CASSEDRYNEQFF. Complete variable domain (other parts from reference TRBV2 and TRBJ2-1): EPEVTQTPSHQVTQMGQEVILRCVPISNHLYFYWYRQILGQKVEFLVSFYNNEISEKSEIFDDQFSVERPDGSNFTLKIRSTKLEDSAMYFCASSEDRYNEQFFGPGTRLTVL.

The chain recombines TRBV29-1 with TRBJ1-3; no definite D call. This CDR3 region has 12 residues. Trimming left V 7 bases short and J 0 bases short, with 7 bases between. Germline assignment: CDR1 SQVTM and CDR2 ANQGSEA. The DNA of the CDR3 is TGCAGCGGCGGGGTCTCTGGAAACACCATATATTTT. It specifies CSGGVSGNTIYF.